The 14 T cell receptor beta chains in this list originate from one sample, sequenced in a study of CDR3 diversity in severe acne. TCRdb reanalysed the PCR reads using MiXCR and keeps one entry per CDR3 protein. Of approximately 90,000 distinct CDR3 sequences detected, roughly 49% appear once; the ten largest clones hold around 10%. Sequenced material: blood. The receptors come from a male donor with severe acne vulgaris.

V and J are TRBV2 and TRBJ2-5; no clear D. This CDR3 is built from 16 residues. Per germline, CDR1 SNHLY and CDR2 FYNNEI. Trimming pared 7 bases from V and 4 bases from J, leaving 22 bases between. CDR3 in amino acids: CASTQGMGSSTETQYF. In DNA, the CDR3 is TGTGCCAGCACCCAAGGAATGGGCTCCTCCACAGAGACCCAGTACTTC.

Comments on this clonotype: The CDR3 does not end in the conserved phenylalanine or tryptophan, so this is likely a read error. The chain links TRBV9 to TRBJ2-2; 10 bases align to TRBD1. Germline V lookup: CDR1 SGDLS, CDR2 YYNGEE. After removal of 0 bases from V and 4 bases from J, the junction contained 0 bases not matched to a gene. This CDR3 is 15 amino acids long. CDR3 amino acids: CASSVGTGGTGELFS. CDR3 DNA sequence: TGTGCCAGCAGCGTAGGGACAGGGGGCACCGGGGAGCTGTTTTCT.

The chain couples TRBV6-1 to TRBJ2-6; 8 bases match TRBD2. J lost 0 bases, V lost 5 bases, and 0 bases had no gene match. Germline values: CDR1 MNHNS, CDR2 SASEGT. There are 15 residues in the CDR3. CDR3 bases: TGTGCCAGCAGTAGCGGGAGCTCTGGGGCCAACGTCCTGACTTTC. Translated: CASSSGSSGANVLTF.

Judged by abundance, this clonotype is medium-sized (0.01 to 0.1%). The V call is TRBV7-3, the J call TRBJ2-7; D is unclear. The germline CDR1 and CDR2 sequences are SGHTA and FQGTGA. The CDR3 has 13 residues. V dropped 2 bases and J dropped 0 bases, with 5 bases sitting between them. The CDR3 bases are TGTGCCAGCAGCTTATCGGACTCCTACGAGCAGTACTTC. It specifies CASSLSDSYEQYF. Filled out from reference TRBV7-3 and TRBJ2-7, the complete variable domain reads GAGVSQTPSNKVTEKGKYVELRCDPISGHTALYWYRQSLGQGPEFLIYFQGTGAADDSGLPNDRFFAVRPEGSVSTLKIQRTERGDSAVYLCASSLSDSYEQYFGPGTRLTVT.

In its sample, this clonotype was seen a few times. The chain combines TRBV7-9 with TRBJ2-7, with D perhaps matching TRBD2 (6 bases). Trimming took off 4 bases at V and 2 bases at J, with 12 bases between the two ends. Germline values: CDR1 SEHNR, CDR2 FQNEAQ (reference sequence). The CDR3 is 14 amino acids. The CDR3 DNA is TGTGCCAGCAGCTCCGCAGCGGGCGCCTACGAGCAGTACTTC. Amino acid sequence: CASSSAAGAYEQYF. Variable domain in full (rest from reference TRBV7-9 and TRBJ2-7): DTGVSQNPRHKITKRGQNVTFRCDPISEHNRLYWYRQTLGQGPEFLTYFQNEAQLEKSRLLSDRFSAERPKGSFSTLEIQRTEQGDSAMYLCASSSAAGAYEQYFGPGTRLTVT.

With respect to this clonotype: One junction end does not reproduce the germline sequence, and a read error may be involved. V gene TRBV14 combines with J gene TRBJ1-1, with 10 bases that match TRBD1. Germline CDR1 reads SGHDN; CDR2 reads FVKESK. CDR3 length: 17 amino acids. As DNA, the CDR3 is TGTGCCAGCAGCCGGCGGACAGGGGGGATCCCGGACACTGAGGCTTTCTTT. It is translated as CASSRRTGGIPDTEAFF.

Regarding this clonotype: The conserved phenylalanine or tryptophan is not found at the CDR3 terminus, so this likely reflects a read error. Because the CDR3's place on the DNA is in doubt, the DNA is left out and the CDR3 is given as listed by TCRdb. CDR3 region: CASSLGKNEQSS. The rearrangement joins TRBV11-2 to TRBJ2-1. Germline loops: CDR1 SGHAT, CDR2 FQNNGV. The CDR3 totals 12 residues, both ends included.

This sequence joins TRBV6-6 and TRBJ2-6, with TRBD2 matching over 10 bases. The CDR3 runs to 21 residues. Germline V CDR1 and CDR2: MNHNY, SVGAGI (reference sequence). The J segment lost 0 bases and the V segment lost 2 bases, leaving 13 bases of the junction unmatched. DNA of the CDR3: TGTGCCAGCAGTTACCTAGCGGGAGTCCCCGGGCTGTGCTCTGGGGCCAACGTCCTGACTTTC. This encodes CASSYLAGVPGLCSGANVLTF.

This rearrangement joins TRBV18 to TRBJ1-2, with unresolved D. Germline V gene lookup returns CDR1 KGHSH and CDR2 LQKENI. V was clipped by 6 bases and J by 6 bases, with 14 bases between them. This CDR3 region has 13 residues. This CDR3 is CASSGQAANGYTF. In nucleotides, the CDR3 is TGTGCCAGCTCGGGCCAGGCAGCGAATGGCTACACCTTC.

This chain connects TRBV2 to TRBJ2-1, with TRBD2 identical over 16 bases. The germline V gene has CDR1 SNHLY and CDR2 FYNNEI. V lost 6 bases and J lost 1; bases outside the gene matches: 6. The CDR3 is 18 amino acids. CDR3 coding DNA: TGTGCCAGCAGGATGGGACTAGCGGGAGGGTTGTCCTACAATGAGCAGTTCTTC. Translated, it gives CASRMGLAGGLSYNEQFF.

As for this clonotype: A much larger clone lies a single base off, so this may be a read error. The CDR3 does not end in the conserved phenylalanine or tryptophan, so this is likely a read error. The rearrangement joins TRBV10-3 to TRBJ2-3, with 13 nucleotides matching TRBD2. The V gene's germline CDR1 is ENHRY and CDR2 SYGVKD. V shed 10 bases and J 1 base; nucleotides not matched to a gene: 5. CDR3 length: 15 residues. The CDR3 DNA sequence: TGTGCCAGCAGCGGGACTAGCGGGGGCACAGATACGCAGTATGTT. Translated, it gives CASSGTSGGTDTQYV.

On this clonotype: It is unclear where the CDR3 begins or ends on the DNA, so no DNA is shown, and the CDR3 is as TCRdb lists it. This sequence joins TRBV15 and TRBJ2-5; TRBD2, the D gene given by the table, was not confirmed from the DNA. From its first to its last residue, the CDR3 has 19 amino acids. CDR1 LNHNV and CDR2 YYDKDF come from the germline V gene (reference sequence). The CDR3 reads CASSIYLCSVGDGSYEQYF.

V usage is TRBV5-8 and J usage is TRBJ1-1; the D is unclear. Deletions cut 1 base from V and 13 bases from J, with 14 bases between. Germline V gene sequence: CDR1 SGHTS, CDR2 YDEGEE. The CDR3 loop spans 12 amino acids. This CDR3 reads CASSLIPSRVFF. CDR3 nucleotide sequence: TGTGCCAGCAGCTTGATCCCGTCCCGAGTTTTCTTT. Using reference TRBV5-8 and TRBJ1-1 for the parts outside the CDR3, the full variable domain is EAGVTQSPTHLIKTRGQQATLRCSPISGHTSVYWYQQALGLGLQFLLWYDEGEERNRGNFPPRFSGRQFPNYSSELNVNALELEDSALYLCASSLIPSRVFFGQGTRLTVV.

Many counts were recorded for this clonotype. V gene TRBV28 combines with J gene TRBJ1-2, with D maybe TRBD1 (6 bases). Trimming pared 6 bases from V and 4 bases from J, leaving 15 bases between. This CDR3 contains 14 residues. CDR1 MDHEN and CDR2 SYDVKM come from the germline V gene. The CDR3 is CASRRDNSFYGYTF. In nucleotides, the CDR3 is TGTGCCAGCAGGAGGGACAACTCCTTCTATGGCTACACCTTC.